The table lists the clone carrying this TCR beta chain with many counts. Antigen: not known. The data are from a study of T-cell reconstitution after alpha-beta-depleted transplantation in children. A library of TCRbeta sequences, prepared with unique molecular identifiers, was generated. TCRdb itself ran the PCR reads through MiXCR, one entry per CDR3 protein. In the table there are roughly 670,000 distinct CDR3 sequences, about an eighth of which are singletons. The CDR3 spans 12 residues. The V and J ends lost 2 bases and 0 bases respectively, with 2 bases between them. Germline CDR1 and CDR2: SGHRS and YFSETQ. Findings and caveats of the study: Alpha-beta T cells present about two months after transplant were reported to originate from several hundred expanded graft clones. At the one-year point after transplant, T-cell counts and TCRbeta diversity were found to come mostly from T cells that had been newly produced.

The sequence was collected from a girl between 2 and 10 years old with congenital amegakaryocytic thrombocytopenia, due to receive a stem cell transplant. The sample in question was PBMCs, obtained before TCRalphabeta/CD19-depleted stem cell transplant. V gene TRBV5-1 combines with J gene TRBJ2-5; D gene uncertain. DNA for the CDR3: TGCGCCAGCAGCTTTGACCAAGAGACCCAGTACTTC. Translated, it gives CASSFDQETQYF.